This TCR beta chain emerged from a study of cytomegalovirus exposure and HLA in healthy donors. It was with 60 Vbeta and 13 Jbeta primers that the PCR ran. Repertoires were generated with immunoSEQ multiplex PCR, while TCRdb's copy carries only in-frame clones and drops some. The sample lists fewer than 250,000 clones, more than 60% seen once, with 1.8% in the top ten. Findings of the study overall: Apart from CMV serostatus, no immune exposure information was available. Analysis performed later showed TCR beta chains linked to HLA being more clonally expanded than equally common others.

V was trimmed by 0 bases and J by 7 bases, leaving 15 bases between them. The germline CDR1 and CDR2 sequences are SQVTM and ANQGSEA. CDR3 length: 14 amino acids. As for this clone: The antigen is undetermined.

The sequence came from a woman in her 30s in good health and CMV-seronegative. This sequence joins TRBV29-1 and TRBJ1-2, with D tentatively TRBD1 (5 bases). Material: PBMCs. The CDR3 DNA reads as TGCAGCGTTGAAGATGATGAGGGACTCGGTGGCTACACCTTC. It is translated as CSVEDDEGLGGYTF.